The 23 T cell receptor beta chains given below trace back to one sample, sequenced in a study of blood T cell repertoires in COVID-19. The protocol was immunoSEQ multiplex PCR, while the TCRdb copy is restricted to in-frame clones and leaves out a portion. The data contain some 150,000 clones, approximately 80% of them seen just once; the ten biggest clones take up under 2%. The sequenced sample was PBMCs or T cells enriched from blood (not recorded which). The receptors derive from a young woman who had been exposed to COVID-19.

CDR3 sequence: CASSSPELYGYTF. The DNA of the CDR3 is TGCGCCAGCAGCTCCCCGGAGCTCTATGGCTACACCTTC. The V and J genes are TRBV4-1 and TRBJ1-2, with D unresolved. This CDR3 contains 13 residues. The V and J ends lost 5 bases and 4 bases respectively, with 11 bases between them. CDR1 and CDR2 from the germline V gene are MGHRA and YSYEKL.

This clone has only a few counts. CDR3 nucleotides: TGTGCCAGCAGCTTATCCGGCTACGAGCAGTACTTC. Amino acid sequence: CASSLSGYEQYF. This chain uses TRBV7-2 with TRBJ2-7; D unclear. Deletions cut 2 bases from V and 3 bases from J, with 5 bases between. Per the germline V gene, CDR1 is SGHTA and CDR2 is FQGNSA. CDR3 length: 12 residues.

The rearrangement links TRBV21-1 to TRBJ2-1; TRBD1 was called by the table and not checked on the DNA. TRBV21-1 is reported as a pseudogene. The CDR3 totals 13 residues. CDR3 region: CASSPTASNEQFF. The CDR3 nucleotides read TGTGCCAGCAGCCCGACAGCTAGCAATGAGCAGTTCTTC.

V usage is TRBV5-4 and J usage is TRBJ2-7, with 9 positions matching TRBD2. This CDR3 region has 14 residues. Unmatched junction bases numbered 8, after V lost 8 bases and J lost 2 bases. Germline V gene lookup returns CDR1 SGHNT and CDR2 YYREEE (reference sequence). Here the CDR3 DNA reads TGTGCCAGTAGCAGGCTAGCGGGGACCTACGAGCAGTACTTC. Its protein product is CASSRLAGTYEQYF.

The V and J genes are TRBV5-1 and TRBJ2-7, with no clear D. Germline V lookup: CDR1 SGHRS, CDR2 YFSETQ. Trimming took off 2 bases at V and 5 bases at J, with 8 bases between the two ends. The CDR3 spans 12 residues. This CDR3 reads CASSFQHDEQYF. The CDR3 DNA is TGCGCCAGCAGCTTCCAACACGACGAGCAGTACTTC.

The CDR3 coding sequence is TGTGCCAGCTCACGGGCGCAGTCCGAAAAACTGTTTTTT. Translation: CASSRAQSEKLFF. V usage is TRBV18 and J usage is TRBJ1-4; D is unresolved. Trimming stripped 4 bases from V and 8 bases from J, with 11 bases between. This CDR3 is 13 amino acids long. Germline loops: CDR1 KGHSH, CDR2 LQKENI. Combining the CDR3 with reference TRBV18 and TRBJ1-4 gives the whole variable domain NAGVMQNPRHLVRRRGQEARLRCSPMKGHSHVYWYRQLPEEGLKFMVYLQKENIIDESGMPKERFSAEFPKEGPSILRIQQVVRGDSAAYFCASSRAQSEKLFFGSGTQLSVL.

This chain links TRBV2 with TRBJ2-1, with 11 positions matching TRBD2. Per germline, CDR1 SNHLY and CDR2 FYNNEI. V lost 5 bases and J lost 7; bases outside the gene matches: 4. The length of the CDR3 is 14 residues. This chain's CDR3 is CASSPRLAGNEQFF. The CDR3 DNA follows: TGTGCCAGCAGTCCACGACTAGCGGGGAATGAGCAGTTCTTC. The whole variable domain, filled in from reference TRBV2 and TRBJ2-1, reads EPEVTQTPSHQVTQMGQEVILRCVPISNHLYFYWYRQILGQKVEFLVSFYNNEISEKSEIFDDQFSVERPDGSNFTLKIRSTKLEDSAMYFCASSPRLAGNEQFFGPGTRLTVL.

This rearrangement joins TRBV6-2 or TRBV6-3 to TRBJ1-4; the match to TRBD1 covers 7 bases. Germline CDR1 reads MNHEY; CDR2 reads SVGEGT. CDR3 size: 19 residues. With V trimmed by 1 base and J by 5 bases, 16 bases remained unmatched. The CDR3 protein is CASSYFTLYRTGENEKLFF. In nucleotides, the CDR3 is TGTGCCAGCAGTTACTTCACACTCTACCGGACAGGAGAGAATGAAAAACTGTTTTTT.

This sequence joins TRBV28 and TRBJ2-5; D might be TRBD2 (6 bases). CDR1 and CDR2 (germline): MDHEN, SYDVKM. The germline V and J ends were trimmed by 1 base and 3 bases, with 12 bases remaining between them. The CDR3 has 15 amino acids. The CDR3 loop reads CASSLSRLVKETQYF. CDR3 in DNA: TGTGCCAGCAGTTTATCGAGACTAGTGAAAGAGACCCAGTACTTC.

This clone was counted a few times. The V and J genes are TRBV9 and TRBJ2-1, with a tentative D call TRBD2 (5 bases). V was trimmed by 0 bases and J by 5 bases, leaving 12 bases between them. Germline lookup yields CDR1 SGDLS and CDR2 YYNGEE. There are 15 residues in the CDR3. The CDR3 sequence is CASSVGGSQHNEQFF. DNA of the CDR3: TGTGCCAGCAGCGTAGGAGGGAGTCAGCACAATGAGCAGTTCTTC.

CDR3 residues: CASSPHGRESDTQYF. In nucleotides, the CDR3 is TGTGCCAGCAGCCCTCACGGGCGGGAGTCAGATACGCAGTATTTT. The chain is built from TRBV5-4 and TRBJ2-3, with TRBD2 identical over 7 bases. Germline trimming cut 4 bases from V and 4 bases from J; bases unmatched to any gene: 9. This CDR3 contains 15 residues. CDR1 and CDR2 (germline): SGHNT, YYREEE (reference sequence).

The CDR3 DNA reads as TGTGCCAGTACCTGGCAACAGGGGGCAAAGGAAAAACTGTTTTTT. This translates into CASTWQQGAKEKLFF. The gene calls are TRBV19 and TRBJ1-4, with 9 bases fitting TRBD1. Germline V lookup: CDR1 LNHDA, CDR2 SQIVND (reference sequence). Trimming cost V 7 bases and J 8 bases; bases outside gene matches: 11. CDR3 length equals 15 residues.

The chain recombines TRBV28 with TRBJ1-2, with D maybe TRBD1 (5 bases). The germline V and J ends were trimmed by 1 base and 8 bases, with 20 bases remaining between them. Germline CDR1 MDHEN, CDR2 SYDVKM. The CDR3 runs to 16 residues. The CDR3 DNA reads as TGTGCCAGCAGTTTATCAGGGCATCAGGGCGCTCGGGGCTACACCTTC. Translating it yields CASSLSGHQGARGYTF.

The rearrangement joins TRBV27 to TRBJ2-7; possible D gene TRBD1, 5 bases. Germline values: CDR1 MNHEY, CDR2 SMNVEV (reference sequence). The CDR3 spans 12 residues. V dropped 7 bases and J dropped 5 bases, with 12 bases sitting between them. The CDR3 DNA reads as TGTGCCAGCAATGGGGCTGTCCACGAGCAGTACTTC. This sequence encodes CASNGAVHEQYF.

The chain is built from TRBV27 and TRBJ1-5, with D possibly TRBD1 on 5 matching bases. This CDR3 is built from 15 residues. Germline values: CDR1 MNHEY, CDR2 SMNVEV (reference sequence). V lost 6 bases to trimming and J lost 3 bases, with 15 bases between them. In nucleotides, the CDR3 is TGTGCCAGCAGGACGGGGACTGCGGACAATCAGCCCCAGCATTTT. Its translation: CASRTGTADNQPQHF.

There are a few counts of this clone. The rearrangement links TRBV7-7 to TRBJ2-2, with 8 bases that match TRBD2. V was clipped by 0 bases and J by 2 bases; unmatched bases: 2. CDR3 length equals 16 residues. The germline CDR1 and CDR2 sequences are SSHAT and FNYEAQ (reference sequence). CDR3 DNA sequence: TGTGCCAGCAGCTTAGCTAGCGGGACAAACACCGGGGAGCTGTTTTTT. It yields the protein CASSLASGTNTGELFF.

V and J are TRBV19 and TRBJ1-4, with unresolved D. The CDR3 has 14 residues. V dropped 3 bases and J dropped 0 bases, with 5 bases sitting between them. The germline CDR1 and CDR2 sequences are LNHDA and SQIVND (reference sequence). CDR3 in amino acids: CASSIPATNEKLFF. The CDR3 DNA reads as TGTGCCAGTAGTATCCCTGCAACTAATGAAAAACTGTTTTTT.

The genes are TRBV5-1 and TRBJ1-1; 7 bases line up with TRBD1. Germline V gene data show CDR1 as SGHRS and CDR2 as YFSETQ. V shed 3 bases and J 1 base; nucleotides not matched to a gene: 9. The CDR3 consists of 16 residues. The CDR3 DNA reads TGCGCCAGCAGCTCGTCCGCCGGGACAGCGAACACTGAAGCTTTCTTT. Translation gives CASSSSAGTANTEAFF.

V and J are TRBV19 and TRBJ2-1, with TRBD2 matching 11 bases. Unmatched junction bases numbered 5, after V lost 3 bases and J lost 1 base. The CDR3 extends over 17 amino acids. CDR1 LNHDA and CDR2 SQIVND come from the germline V gene (reference sequence). CDR3: CASSISSSGGSYNEQFF. In nucleotides, the CDR3 is TGTGCCAGTAGTATTTCTTCTAGCGGGGGGTCCTACAATGAGCAGTTCTTC.

The chain employs TRBV28 and TRBJ1-6, with TRBD1 as a possible D gene (5 bases). Trimming cost V 2 bases and J 11 bases, with 13 bases left between them. Germline CDR1 is MDHEN and CDR2 is SYDVKM. CDR3 length: 14 amino acids. The DNA of the CDR3 is TGTGCCAGCAGTTTAACGGGGGAGAGGGCACCCCTCCACTTT. This codes for CASSLTGERAPLHF.

The V call is TRBV25-1, the J call TRBJ1-1; perhaps TRBD1 as D (6 bases). The CDR3 loop spans 13 amino acids. Germline V CDR1 and CDR2: MGHDK, SYGVNS. The V end was cut by 6 bases, the J end by 1 base, with 9 bases between. The CDR3 DNA is TGTGCCAGCAGAAAGGGACAGAACACTGAAGCTTTCTTT. Its translation is CASRKGQNTEAFF.

This chain links TRBV2 with TRBJ1-6; TRBD1 agrees at 8 bases. The CDR3 contains 15 residues. Germline V CDR1 and CDR2: SNHLY, FYNNEI. The V and J ends lost 6 bases and 10 bases, in that order; junction bases with no gene match: 11. The CDR3 sequence: CASSPNGQGTSPLHF. For the CDR3, the DNA is TGTGCCAGCAGCCCAAACGGACAGGGAACATCACCCCTCCACTTT.

The genes are TRBV10-3 and TRBJ2-1; 12 bases align to TRBD1. The CDR3 covers 15 residues. V shed 4 bases, J shed 7 bases, and the junction held 5 bases outside the gene matches. Germline CDR1 and CDR2: ENHRY and SYGVKD. The CDR3 region is CAISGWDRGHNEQFF. CDR3 DNA sequence: TGTGCCATCAGTGGATGGGACAGGGGGCATAATGAGCAGTTCTTC.